This TCR beta chain stems from a study of PD-L1 blockade in urothelial cancer (TCRdb year 2017). Describing the broader study: All patients started therapy in about 2014 and received atezolizumab 1,200 mg intravenously every 3 weeks. Pretreatment tumor samples, along with matched peripheral blood collected serially before and after atezolizumab treatment, underwent TCR sequencing. Blood samples were analyzed at two time points: 3 weeks after treatment start (second dose) and 6 weeks after treatment start. About 85% of the roughly 29 patients were males with bladder-origin urothelial cancer, and about 60% of the 29 reported a prior smoking history. An ECOG performance status of 0 or 1 was recorded for the patients, and 0 to 3 prior chemotherapy regimens had been received by the patients. Durable clinical benefit was achieved by nine patients but not by the remaining 20. Pretreatment blood TCR-seq was available for around 29 patients, at least one posttreatment blood collection was obtained for some 25 patients, and tumor TCR-seq was available for some 25 patients. In the same patients who had TCR sequencing, pretreatment tumors also underwent whole exome sequencing and RNA sequencing. An exploratory multi-omic analysis was conducted of the somatic, immune and clinical correlates of response to PD-L1 blockade with atezolizumab in urothelial cancer. Durable clinical benefit was defined as progression-free survival longer than 6 months, and TCR features were also tested against progression-free and overall survival. Blood samples gave median yields of about 150,000 T cells and 80,000 to 90,000 unique TCRs, along with a median clonality of 0.080.

Broader findings and caveats from the paper: Greater expansion of tumor-associated TCR clones in peripheral blood 3 weeks after the start of treatment was observed in patients with durable benefit (n ≈ 24, p = 0.022). Small sample size (n ≈ 28) and many exploratory analyses mean the results are intended to be hypothesis-generating. Improved progression-free and overall survival was associated with having pretreatment peripheral blood TCR clonality below the median.

For this clone: This receptor's antigen is unknown. No much larger clone is present one base from it, and per-base qualities are unavailable.

The V end loses 5 bases and the J end loses 4 bases, and a stretch of 6 bases separates them. Measured from the cysteine to the phenylalanine, the CDR3 is 12 residues long. The kept DNA is CDR3 alone, 36 bases in frame from the first base. The germline V gene specifies SGHVS as CDR1 and FQNEAQ as CDR2. Explained via the paper, the time point label denotes: peripheral blood 6 weeks after treatment start. A total of roughly 31 patients with locally advanced or metastatic urothelial carcinoma, treated at Memorial Sloan Kettering on a trial protocol, made up the cohort. Peripheral blood mononuclear cells were collected pretreatment and during treatment, with between 1 and 8 total time points per patient. The Qiagen DNeasy Blood extraction kit was used to purify genomic DNA from total PBMCs and tumor samples. PBMCs were collected pretreatment and during treatment, and were isolated and stored as previously described.

Synthetic TCR analog templates were spiked into each PCR to estimate absolute template abundance from read counts. The immunoSEQ assay used bias-controlled V and J gene primers to amplify TCRbeta CDR3 regions from genomic DNA. Rearranged TCRbeta segments were sequenced at approximately 20X coverage. Processing in the source paper ran as follows. Sequencing errors were corrected by clustering and CDR3s were annotated against IMGT to assign V, D and J genes. Downstream analyses used only productive TCRbeta rearrangements and left out out-of-frame or stop-codon sequences. To compute clonality, Shannon entropy was normalized by the log of the number of unique productive sequences and then subtracted from one. Fisher's exact test with Benjamini-Hochberg correction, at a threshold of adjusted p below 0.01, was used to find clones that differed between time points or between blood and tumor. Not all clones reach the TCRdb copy of this immuneACCESS table, which keeps in-frame sequences only. Checked studies attribute under half of the gap to unresolved V genes and leave the rest unexplained. That table is the source of V, J and clone size, and D and trimming were worked out from the DNA. The sample table lists roughly 30,000 clones, nearly 90% of them with a count of one. The ten largest account for around 8.5% of the sample.

This specimen was PBMCs, taken around atezolizumab (anti-PD-L1) treatment. The chain is assembled from TRBV7-8 and TRBJ2-1; the D gene identity is not certain. The source is an elderly man with urothelial cancer. For the CDR3, the sequence is CASSPRYNEQFF. The DNA sequence follows: TGTGCCAGCAGCCCTAGATACAATGAGCAGTTCTTC. Full variable domain (CDR3 extended with the reference TRBV7-8 and TRBJ2-1 proteins): GAGVSQSPRYKVAKRGQDVALRCDPISGHVSLFWYQQALGQGPEFLTYFQNEAQLDKSGLPSDRFFAERPEGSVSTLKIQRTQQEDSAVYLCASSPRYNEQFFGPGTRLTVL.